This TCR beta chain is from a study of OX40 agonist ivuxolimab in advanced cancers. Study context: Under the entry rules, prior anti-PD-1, anti-PD-L1 or anti-CTLA-4 therapy was allowed, and roughly 43% had some.

This CDR3 region has 13 residues. The V gene's germline CDR1 is LNHNV and CDR2 YYDKDF (reference sequence). V was trimmed by 6 bases and J by 2 bases, leaving 10 bases between them. Only in-frame clones appear in the TCRdb table, and some are missing; sequencing was by immunoSEQ multiplex PCR. The table records 43,000 or so clones, about 87% of them present only once. Comment on this clone: What it recognizes is unknown.

The study, taken as a whole, reports: In the 0.1-3.0 mg/kg groups, partial responders showed among the lowest expansion. Among T cells, CD8+ cells averaged more expanded clones than CD4+ cells.

Here the sequenced sample was CD4+ or CD8+ T cells sorted from blood, taken in a trial of the OX40 agonist ivuxolimab. The rearrangement links TRBV15 to TRBJ2-5; D may match TRBD1 or TRBD2 (5 bases each). This receptor was taken from an adult with an advanced solid tumor such as melanoma, head and neck, liver or kidney cancer. This CDR3 reads CATRDRGQETQYF. The CDR3 nucleotides read TGTGCCACCAGAGACAGAGGGCAAGAGACCCAGTACTTC.